This note documents a single T cell receptor (beta chain) sequence. This clonotype turned up a few times. Which antigen it targets is not known. The record has no base qualities; no much larger clone is one base away. Systemically healthy Caucasian individuals from Russia, around 39 in total and aged roughly 6 to 100 years, were included as donors. Roughly 11 milliliters of peripheral blood were drawn from each donor into EDTA-treated Vacutainer tubes. Ficoll-Paque density-gradient centrifugation was used to isolate PBMCs, with at least 6 million obtained per sample. Trizol reagent was used to extract total RNA from PBMCs, with at least 5.5 micrograms per sample. For every donor, flow cytometry on a PBMC aliquot measured the percentage of naive CD45RAhigh/CD27high T cells. The data were obtained in a study of blood T cells in healthy people across ages (dated by TCRdb to between 2014 and 2017). At the level of the whole study: In model experiments, roughly one uniquely barcoded TCR beta cDNA molecule per two T cells was captured by template switching. The study measured age-related changes in TCR beta repertoire diversity using deep sequencing normalized with unique cDNA molecular identifiers. Four age groups were formed from the donors: young (average approximately 15 years), middle-aged (just under 40), aged (62) and long-lived (around 82). To avoid experimental bias, donors of different ages were randomly spread across the sequencing lanes. Two additional independent replicas of 1 million unique cDNA reads from the same blood draw were analyzed for two donors (one aged 18 to 30 and one aged 80 or older).

The CDR3 spans 14 residues, from the cysteine through the phenylalanine. Just CDR3 DNA is preserved here, 42 bases in frame from base 1. Trimming takes 3 bases from V and 2 bases from J, and the germline ends sit 8 bases apart. From the germline V gene, CDR1 is MGHDK and CDR2 is SYGVNS. What the research found in general, with its limitations: Compared with the aged group, more naive CD4+ T cells, fewer expanded clones and increased TCR diversity were shown by the long-lived group, suggesting age selection. Because profiling used bulk unsorted PBMCs, naive and antigen-experienced compartments could not be compared conclusively. A strong correlation was found between observed TCR beta diversity and the percentage of naive T cells measured by flow cytometry. Observed TCR beta diversity per million T cells fell roughly linearly with age, and a significant reduction was already apparent by age around 40. Total diversity estimates from one million sequenced T cells were considered lower bounds and underestimates. Because the CMV infection status of the donors was unknown, age-related changes in expanded clonotypes may potentially have been confounded.

The library relied on 5' RACE. This sample was sequenced with an Illumina HiSeq 2500. The second PCR ran for about 6 to 12 cycles and used a J-beta primer mix along with a sample-barcoded 5' primer. A unique molecular identifier was introduced onto each TCR beta cDNA molecule by a template-switch 5' adaptor carrying 12 random nucleotides. At least 2.5 million CDR3-containing paired-end reads were obtained from each sample. First-strand cDNA was synthesized from all RNA with the Mint cDNA synthesis kit, primed by a TRBC-specific oligonucleotide. After uracil-DNA glycosylase treatment, a first 18-cycle PCR used universal primers M1SS and BC2_uni_R on all cDNA. Turning to the authors' computational methods: For normalization, 1 million high-quality reads were randomly selected from each sample, with every read carrying a distinct molecular identifier. Reads sharing molecular identifiers were discarded rather than binned into consensus sequences. MiTCR, with a Q25 quality threshold and the strictest error-elimination algorithm, was used for CDR3 identification, clonotype clustering and error correction. A nonparametric unseen species model with Euler transformation was used to estimate lower-bound total TCR beta diversity. TCRdb applied fastp at Q25 and MiXCR to the public reads, then kept only in-frame beta chains. Identical CDR3 proteins give one entry, which carries the most common genes and DNA. These V and J calls are TCRdb output, not the study's own analysis. This sample has just over 800,000 distinct CDR3 sequences in its table, and roughly 60% of those were observed once. The ten largest clones take up 28% of the sample.

The chain is encoded by TRBV25-1 joined to TRBJ1-5, with a weak D call of TRBD1 (6 bases match). This TCR came from a young man in good health. Source material: blood. The DNA is TGTGCCAGCAGTGACCACAGGGGCAATCAGCCCCAGCATTTT. The encoded protein is CASSDHRGNQPQHF. The CDR3 plus the reference TRBV25-1 and TRBJ1-5 genes for the other parts give the full variable domain: EADIYQTPRYLVIGTGKKITLECSQTMGHDKMYWYQQDPGMELHLIHYSYGVNSTEKGDLSSESTVSRIRTEHFPLTLESARPSHTSQYLCASSDHRGNQPQHFGDGTRLSIL.